A selection of T cell receptor beta chains follows, all from one sample in a study of human T cells and chemical hapten exposure. TCRdb re-called the RACE reads through MiXCR, storing one row per CDR3 protein. The table records tens of thousands of distinct CDR3 sequences, approximately 10% of them present only once. This specimen was whole blood, taken in connection with sensitization to the hapten diphenylcyclopropenone (DPC). The receptors were sampled from a woman under 40 with alopecia areata. Some clones in this sample may be carry-over from other donors' samples. CDR3s include the opening cysteine and the closing phenylalanine or tryptophan. D genes are given only for firm matches. Size is omitted from some rows. Given values are once, few, many or a class for expanded clones.

abundance	v_gene	j_gene	d_gene	CDR3nt	CDR3aa
NA	TRBV27	TRBJ1-5	NA	TGTGCCAGCAGTTTATTCTGGGGACATCAGCCCCAGCATTTT	CASSLFWGHQPQHF
NA	TRBV4-3	TRBJ2-7	TRBD1	TGCGCCAGCAGCCAAGGACAGGGTGGCGAGCAGTACTTC	CASSQGQGGEQYF
NA	TRBV5-6	TRBJ2-5	NA	TGTGCCAGCACCGTCGGGGAGACCCAGTACTTC	CASTVGETQYF
many	TRBV28	TRBJ1-4	NA	TGTGCCAGCAGACATCAGGGGACTAATGAAAAACTGTTTTTT	CASRHQGTNEKLFF
NA	TRBV12-3/TRBV12-4	TRBJ2-3	NA	TGTGCCAGCAGCCCCGATAGTCCAGATACGCAGTATTTT	CASSPDSPDTQYF
few	TRBV4-3	TRBJ2-3	TRBD2	TGCGCCAGCAGCCAAGATCCAGCGGGGGGGCCTACAGATACGCAGTATTTT	CASSQDPAGGPTDTQYF
many	TRBV12-3/TRBV12-4	TRBJ1-3	NA	TGTGCCAGCGCCCGTAGGGGGGCAGCTGGAAACACCATATATTTT	CASARRGAAGNTIYF
NA	TRBV7-2	TRBJ1-2	NA	TGTGCCAGCAGCTTTGGCGGGAACTATGGCTACACCTTC	CASSFGGNYGYTF
NA	TRBV7-6	TRBJ2-1	NA	TGTGCCAGCACCAATCCACCGGGCAATGAGCAGTTCTTC	CASTNPPGNEQFF
NA	TRBV18	TRBJ2-5	TRBD1	TGTGCCAGCTCACCCCGACAGGGGGTCACCGAGACCCAGTACTTC	CASSPRQGVTETQYF
many	TRBV9	TRBJ2-1	TRBD2	TGTGCCAGCAGCGTAGGAGGAGGCGGGGGGGCCGAGTTTCAGTTCTTC	CASSVGGGGGAEFQFF
NA	TRBV23-1	TRBJ2-2	NA	TGCGCCAGCAGTCAAAGGAGGGTGCTGTTTTTT	CASSQRRVLFF
many	TRBV2	TRBJ2-7	NA	TGTGCCAGCAGTGAAACGCCTTACGAGCAGTACTTC	CASSETPYEQYF
NA	TRBV14	TRBJ1-6	TRBD1	TGTGCCAGCAGCGCTAAAACAGGAGACAGGGGGCTGTGGTCACCCCTCCACTTT	CASSAKTGDRGLWSPLHF
NA	TRBV7-9	TRBJ2-7	NA	TGTGCCAGCAGCTTAGCGCTACGACCCTACGAGCAGTACTTC	CASSLALRPYEQYF
many	TRBV13	TRBJ2-7	TRBD2	TGTGCCAGCAGCTATATACAGCGGGGGACCTACGAGCAGTACTTC	CASSYIQRGTYEQYF
many	TRBV12-3/TRBV12-4	TRBJ1-2	NA	TGTGCCAGCAGTCCTGGATACGAAGGCGGCTACACCTTC	CASSPGYEGGYTF
NA	TRBV9	TRBJ2-7	TRBD1	TGTGCCAGCAGCGTAGATGCATCTTGGGCAGGGGGCCACGAGCAGTACTTC	CASSVDASWAGGHEQYF
NA	TRBV28	TRBJ1-4	TRBD1	TGTGCCAGCAGCCCTACAGGGGGGCAGGAAAAACTGTTTTTT	CASSPTGGQEKLFF
many	TRBV5-6	TRBJ2-1	TRBD2	TGTGCCAGCAGCTTGGCCACCGGGACTACCTACAATGAGCAGTTCTTC	CASSLATGTTYNEQFF
NA	TRBV20-1	TRBJ2-3	NA	TGCAGTGCTAGTTCCACAGATACGCAGTATTTT	CSASSTDTQYF
many	TRBV9	TRBJ2-5	TRBD1	TGTGCCAGCAGCGTAGCCGAGGGGGCTGAAAAGACCCAGTACTTC	CASSVAEGAEKTQYF
few	TRBV7-9	TRBJ2-3	TRBD1	TGTGCCAGCAGCCCAGGGTACGGGACAGGGCGGATACGCTCTCCAGATACGCAGTATTTT	CASSPGYGTGRIRSPDTQYF
few	TRBV20-1	TRBJ1-1	NA	TGCAGTGCTAGAGAACCAGGAGGGAACACTGAAGCTTTCTTT	CSAREPGGNTEAFF
NA	TRBV7-3	TRBJ2-5	NA	TGTGCCAGCAGCCGTAGACTAGGAGAGACCCAGTACTTC	CASSRRLGETQYF
many	TRBV7-2	TRBJ2-3	NA	TGTGCCAGCAGTGTGATGGGTGATACGCAGTATTTT	CASSVMGDTQYF
NA	TRBV7-8	TRBJ1-2	NA	TGTGCCAGCAGCTTAGCAGCAGGGAACTATGGCTACACCTTC	CASSLAAGNYGYTF
NA	TRBV20-1	TRBJ2-3	TRBD1	TGCAGTGCTGAATCAAGACAGGGGGCAGATACGCAGTATTTT	CSAESRQGADTQYF
few	TRBV29-1	TRBJ1-3	NA	TGCAGCGTTGAAATCCCACTCTCTGGAAACACCATATATTTT	CSVEIPLSGNTIYF
NA	TRBV19	TRBJ1-5	TRBD1	TGTGCCAGTATGCAGGGGGCAAACAATCAGCCCCAGCATTTT	CASMQGANNQPQHF
few	TRBV7-8	TRBJ2-3	TRBD1	TGTGCCAGCAGCGCCCGCCCCACACAGGGGATGATCACAGATACGCAGTATTTT	CASSARPTQGMITDTQYF
many	TRBV19	TRBJ2-1	TRBD2	TGTGCCAGTAGTACCCTAGCGGGGGGGAACAATGAGCAGTTCTTC	CASSTLAGGNNEQFF
many	TRBV13	TRBJ1-2	TRBD1	TGTGCCAGCAGCCCAGGGACAGACTTCTCCTATGGCTACACCTTC	CASSPGTDFSYGYTF
NA	TRBV4-3	TRBJ2-3	NA	TGCGCCAGCAGCCAAGATGGGCTCCCGGCAGATACGCAGTATTTT	CASSQDGLPADTQYF
NA	TRBV21-1	TRBJ2-1	NA	TGTGCCAGCAGCGCCCCGTGGCCGCCCGGACGGAGGTATGAGCAGTTCTTC	CASSAPWPPGRRYEQFF
NA	TRBV20-1	TRBJ2-3	NA	TGCAGTGCTAGTTTTGGGTTGCAGTATTTT	CSASFGLQYF
many	TRBV20-1	TRBJ2-2	NA	TGCAGTGCTGCTCAAAGACCCGGGATGAACACCGGGGAGCTGTTTTTT	CSAAQRPGMNTGELFF
many	TRBV2	TRBJ1-2	NA	TGTGCCAGCAGTGAGAGGCAGGTCTATGGCTACACCTTC	CASSERQVYGYTF
many	TRBV9	TRBJ2-7	TRBD2	TGTGCCAGCAGCGCCGGGACTAGCGGGGGCCTCAGCTCCTACGAGCAGTACTTC	CASSAGTSGGLSSYEQYF
NA	TRBV10-2	TRBJ2-7	NA	TGCGCCAGCGGAACCTACGAGCAGTACTTC	CASGTYEQYF
many	TRBV5-5	TRBJ1-6	NA	TGTGCCAGCAGCTTGGATGGGGGCGCGGAGTATAATTCACCCCTCCACTTT	CASSLDGGAEYNSPLHF
few	TRBV20-1	TRBJ1-1	NA	TGCAGTGCTTCTCCAGTAAATTTGAACACTGAAGCTTTCTTT	CSASPVNLNTEAFF
many	TRBV29-1	TRBJ2-1	TRBD2	TGCAGCGTTGAAGATCGTATAGCGGGGGAGGATGAGCAGTTCTTC	CSVEDRIAGEDEQFF
many	TRBV4-3	TRBJ1-1	NA	TGCGCCAGCAGCCAAGCCGGGGGATGGGGCACTGAAGCTTTCTTT	CASSQAGGWGTEAFF
NA	TRBV5-5	TRBJ1-1	NA	TGTGCCAGCAGCTTGGGGCTAGAGGGGTTAGCTTTCTTT	CASSLGLEGLAFF
NA	TRBV29-1	TRBJ2-6	NA	TGCAGCGTTTTCGGACAGAATGCTGGGGCCAACGTCCTGACTTTC	CSVFGQNAGANVLTF
NA	TRBV6-4	TRBJ2-3	TRBD2	TGTGCCAGCAGTGAGGCGGGACTAGCAACAGATACGCAGTATTTT	CASSEAGLATDTQYF
few	TRBV4-2	TRBJ2-2	NA	TGTGCCAGCAGCCATGTACAGAGCACCGGGGAGCTGTTTTTT	CASSHVQSTGELFF
NA	TRBV9	TRBJ1-4	TRBD1	TGTGCCAGCAGCTCGGGACAGGGGGCAAGTGAAAAACTGTTTTTT	CASSSGQGASEKLFF
few	TRBV11-1	TRBJ2-7	NA	TGTGCCAGCAGCCGCAGGCGGCCCCCATACGAGCAGTACTTC	CASSRRRPPYEQYF